These T cell receptor beta chains were read from a single sample in a study of patients and donors after allogeneic stem cell transplantation. TCRdb re-analysed the RT-PCR reads in MiXCR, keeping a single row per CDR3 protein. The repertoire has roughly 940,000 distinct CDR3 sequences, about a sixth of them found once; the top ten carry 6%. The specimen was blood, either unsorted or a sorted T cell fraction (not recorded which). The receptors originated from a human donor who was either an allogeneic HSCT recipient or a stem cell or donor lymphocyte infusion donor (not recorded which). It is not recorded whose cells these are; they may come from a transplant donor. CDR3s include the opening cysteine and the closing phenylalanine or tryptophan.

V	J	length	CDR3
TRBV27	TRBJ2-7	15	CASSSWGPGRDEQYF
TRBV24-1	TRBJ2-1	14	CATCGTSGSDEQFF
TRBV5-1	TRBJ2-1	15	CASSLGGGSYNEQFF
TRBV6-5	TRBJ2-7	16	CASSYSWAGPLYEQYF
TRBV20-1	TRBJ2-3	13	CSAPGTRTDTQYF
TRBV10-2	TRBJ2-1	17	CASSLKPGTGDDYEQFF
TRBV28	TRBJ2-1	16	CASSLVGRANKGEQFF
TRBV19	TRBJ1-5	14	CASSMGSGGMPQHF
TRBV2	TRBJ1-5	11	CASSEWGQADF
TRBV3-1	TRBJ2-2	16	CASSQLGTSDTGELFF
TRBV7-9	TRBJ2-2	16	CASGLTSGKNTGELFF
TRBV7-3	TRBJ2-5	14	CASSLWGERETQYF
TRBV20-1	TRBJ1-2	14	CSARAAGEGYGYTF
TRBV12-3/TRBV12-4	TRBJ1-2	14	CASSSGTGHYGYTF
TRBV9	TRBJ2-1	15	CASSPHERAYNEQFF
TRBV6-2/TRBV6-3	TRBJ2-1	17	CASRTTKRGSSYNEQFF
TRBV24-1	TRBJ1-1	20	CATSDCAPVGTPITNTEAFF
TRBV7-6	TRBJ2-3	17	CASSPPQDRVGADTQYF